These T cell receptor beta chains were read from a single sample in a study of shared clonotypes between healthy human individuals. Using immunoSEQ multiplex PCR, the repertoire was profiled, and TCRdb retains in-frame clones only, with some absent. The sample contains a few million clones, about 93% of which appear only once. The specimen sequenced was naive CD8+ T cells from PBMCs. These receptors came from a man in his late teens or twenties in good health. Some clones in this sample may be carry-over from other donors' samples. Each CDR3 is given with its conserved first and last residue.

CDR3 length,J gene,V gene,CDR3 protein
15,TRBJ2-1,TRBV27,CASHGVGQGLDEQFF
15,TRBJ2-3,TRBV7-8,CASSSFRGQTDTQYF
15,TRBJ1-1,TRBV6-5,CASSYDRGRNTEAFF
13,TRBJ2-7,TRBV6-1,CASTVVLNYEQYF
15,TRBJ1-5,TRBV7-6,CASSLSDGSNQPQHF
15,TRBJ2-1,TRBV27,CASSSDRVSYNEQFF
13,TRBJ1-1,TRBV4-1,CASSSIGDTEAFF
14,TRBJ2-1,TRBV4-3,CASSSDLGGNEQFF
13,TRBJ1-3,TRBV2,CASSGPEGNTIYF
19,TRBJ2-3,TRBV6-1,CASSEIGAGGLFSTDTQYF
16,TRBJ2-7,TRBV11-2,CASSLGASGRIYEQYF
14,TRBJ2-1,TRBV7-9,CASRHLRSYNEQFF
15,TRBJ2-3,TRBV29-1,CSVVGLAGSGDTQYF
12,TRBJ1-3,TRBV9,CASSVQGNTIYF
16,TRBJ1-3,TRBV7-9,CASSPAPRPSGNTIYF
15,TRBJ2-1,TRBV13,CASSFQGTVNNEQFF
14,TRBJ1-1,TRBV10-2,CASSLPGSLSEAFF
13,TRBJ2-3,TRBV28,CASSFGSTDTQYF
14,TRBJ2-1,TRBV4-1,CASSQENGYNEQFF
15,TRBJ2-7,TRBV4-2,CASSLPGTGSYEQYF
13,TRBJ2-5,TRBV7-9,CASSPGGGETQYF
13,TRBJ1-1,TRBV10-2,CASSAGRTTEAFF
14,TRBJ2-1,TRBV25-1,CASLLGTGVDEQFF
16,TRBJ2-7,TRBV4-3,CASSQSRTSGDYEQYF
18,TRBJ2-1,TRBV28,CASSTAIVSSGRNNEQFF
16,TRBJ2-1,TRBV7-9,CASSLVAGGPGNEQFF
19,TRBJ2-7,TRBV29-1,CSVEVWTSGPAEYSYEQYF
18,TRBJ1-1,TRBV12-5,CASGLAPPTGMMNTEAFF
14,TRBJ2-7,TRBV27,CASSLQQGAYEQYF
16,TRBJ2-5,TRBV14,CASSQGRAGVRKTQYF
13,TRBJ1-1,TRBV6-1,CASRKTFNTEAFF
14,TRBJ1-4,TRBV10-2,CASSQRTDNEKLFF
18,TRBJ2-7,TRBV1,CTSSQGGLAGDFAYEQYF
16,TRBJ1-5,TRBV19,CASSLIYGGNDQPQHF
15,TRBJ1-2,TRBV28,CASSLGQGLDYGYTF
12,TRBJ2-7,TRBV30,CAWSDSLYEQYF
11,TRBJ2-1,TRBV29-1,CSVEFYNEQFF
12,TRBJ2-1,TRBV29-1,CSVWDGYNEQFF
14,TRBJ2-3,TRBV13,CASSSRTATDTQYF
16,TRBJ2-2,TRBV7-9,CASSLAPGIGTGELFF
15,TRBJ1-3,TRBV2,CASSDPSVPGNTIYF
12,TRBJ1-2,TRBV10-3,CAIRFGNGGYTF
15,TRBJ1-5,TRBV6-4,CASRRRVSGNQPQHF
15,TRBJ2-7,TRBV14,CASSPLGTGGNEQYF